This T cell receptor beta chain originates from a study of blood T cell repertoires in COVID-19. Turning to the study itself: T cells, B-cell-depleted T cells, or PBMCs provided the cDNA or gDNA that served as material.

Trimming removed 3 bases from V and 1 base from J; junction bases left unmatched: 3. CDR1 and CDR2 from the germline V gene are SGHNT and YYREEE (reference sequence). The CDR3 has 16 amino acids. Seattle-derived patients entered the study during active infection and were followed longitudinally. Per the original data handling: The assay estimated nucleated cells by amplifying reference gene primers. Assay: immunoSEQ multiplex PCR; the TCRdb copy retains only in-frame clones and omits some. V and J calls and clone size are those listed in that table; D and trimming were worked out from the DNA. Of approximately 180,000 clones in the sample, more than 70% were seen once.

Sequencing input: peripheral blood. This chain links TRBV5-4 with TRBJ2-2, with 10 nucleotides matching TRBD2. This TCR was recovered from a person between 65 and 79 years old with COVID-19, enrolled during active disease. The CDR3 loop reads CASSSGLAENTGELFF. DNA of the CDR3: TGTGCCAGCAGCTCCGGACTAGCGGAGAACACCGGGGAGCTGTTTTTT.